This T cell receptor beta chain was sequenced in a study of blood T cell repertoires in COVID-19 (dated by TCRdb to 2020 to 2021). Regarding the complete study: Samples covering the acute and convalescent phases of COVID-19 were provided by collaborators in the United States, Italy and Spain. Samples came from the ongoing ImmuneRACE study (first 160 participants) plus 1,254 subjects from 6 global collaborators. Deeply sampled blood TCRbeta repertoires from subjects exposed to, actively infected with, or recovered from COVID-19 were included in the dataset. Nearly every sample came with metadata listing a de-identified subject ID, COVID-19 status, age in years and sex. The material from the prospective study consisted of cDNA or gDNA derived from T cells, B-cell-depleted T cells, or PBMCs. The repertoires were released in a freely available public database intended as a resource for research on the immune response to SARS-CoV-2. Where available, HLA class I and class II types were taken from metadata supplied by the sample provider and were not determined by assay-based typing. Study-wide findings and limitations: Clinical and demographic metadata were provided uncurated, with the amount varying by source and participant.

TCRbeta CDR3 regions were amplified from genomic DNA by means of the immunoSEQ Assay, a bias-controlled multiplex PCR. Per the original workflow: The number of nucleated cells in each sample was estimated by amplification of reference gene primers within the assay. Sequence reads were collapsed and filtered to measure the absolute abundance of every unique TCRbeta CDR3 rearrangement. For each sample, productive Simpson clonality was calculated by taking the square root of Simpson's diversity index across productive rearrangements. TCRdb took over this immuneACCESS table, retaining in-frame rearrangements with V and J assigned. Such tables are incomplete; in checked studies, under half of the missing clones stem from an unresolved V gene, and the remainder is unexplained. V, J and clone size reflect that table, while D and trimming were determined from the DNA. For this sample there are around 340,000 clones; approximately 89% appear just once. The top ten clones comprise approximately 4.1% of the sample.

CDR1 and CDR2 were assigned from the germline V gene as MGHRA and YSYEKL. For this chain, trimming is 3 bases at the V end and 4 bases at the J end, and the number of junction bases without a gene match is 13. The CDR3 goes from the cysteine to the phenylalanine over 17 residues. This entry keeps only the CDR3 DNA: 51 bases, framed from base 1. One collaborating source in Seattle enrolled patients while the patients were actively infected and followed the patients over time throughout the course of disease. Each collaborating institution followed its own protocols to collect whole blood in K2EDTA tubes. Collaborator samples were shipped for TCRbeta analysis as frozen whole blood, isolated PBMCs, or DNA extracted from either sample type. Note on this clone: What this receptor recognizes is not known. No much larger clonotype is one base removed from it; base qualities were not supplied.

Rearrangement joined TRBV4-1 to TRBJ2-7; 9 of the junction bases match TRBD1. The source is an older woman with COVID-19, enrolled during active disease. The source material was peripheral blood. This receptor has the CDR3 CASSHPLGTGRQYEQYF. The DNA is as follows: TGCGCCAGCAGCCACCCCTTGGGGACAGGGAGACAGTACGAGCAGTACTTC.